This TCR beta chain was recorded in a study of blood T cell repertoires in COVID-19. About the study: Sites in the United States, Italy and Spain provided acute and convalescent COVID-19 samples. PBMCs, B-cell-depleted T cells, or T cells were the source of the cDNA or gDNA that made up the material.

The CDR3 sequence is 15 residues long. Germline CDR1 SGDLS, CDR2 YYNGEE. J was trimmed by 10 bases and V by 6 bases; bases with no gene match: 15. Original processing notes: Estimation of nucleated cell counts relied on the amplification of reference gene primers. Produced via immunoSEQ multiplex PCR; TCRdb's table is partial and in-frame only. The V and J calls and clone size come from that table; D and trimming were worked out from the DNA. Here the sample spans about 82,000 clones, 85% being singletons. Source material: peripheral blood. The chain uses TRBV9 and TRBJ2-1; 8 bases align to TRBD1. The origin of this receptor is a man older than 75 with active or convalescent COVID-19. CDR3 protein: CASKSQGAITGEQFF. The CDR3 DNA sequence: TGTGCCAGCAAGAGTCAGGGGGCGATCACGGGGGAGCAGTTCTTC.